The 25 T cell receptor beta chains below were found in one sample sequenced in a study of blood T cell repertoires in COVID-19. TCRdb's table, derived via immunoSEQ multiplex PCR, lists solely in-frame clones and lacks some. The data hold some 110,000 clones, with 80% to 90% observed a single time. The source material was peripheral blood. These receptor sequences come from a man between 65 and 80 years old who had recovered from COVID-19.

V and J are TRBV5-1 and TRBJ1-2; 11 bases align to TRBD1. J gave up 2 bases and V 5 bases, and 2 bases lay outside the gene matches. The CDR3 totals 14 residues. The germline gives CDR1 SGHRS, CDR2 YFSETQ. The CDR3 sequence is CASRGDRGNYGYTF. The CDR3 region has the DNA TGCGCCAGCAGGGGGGACAGGGGGAACTATGGCTACACCTTC.

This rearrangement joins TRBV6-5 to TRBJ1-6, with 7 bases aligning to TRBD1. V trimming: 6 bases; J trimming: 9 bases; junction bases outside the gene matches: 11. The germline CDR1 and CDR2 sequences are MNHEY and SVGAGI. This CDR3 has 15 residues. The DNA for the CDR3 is TGTGCCAGCAGAAAACAAGGGGGCCCCGGTTCACCCCTCCACTTT. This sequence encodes CASRKQGGPGSPLHF.

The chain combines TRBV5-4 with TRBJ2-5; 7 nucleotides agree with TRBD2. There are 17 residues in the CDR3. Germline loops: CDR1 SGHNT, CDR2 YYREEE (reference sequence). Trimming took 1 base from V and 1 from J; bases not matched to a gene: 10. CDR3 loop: CASSLKAASGLQETQYF. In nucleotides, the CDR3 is TGTGCCAGCAGCTTGAAGGCGGCTAGCGGTCTCCAAGAGACCCAGTACTTC.

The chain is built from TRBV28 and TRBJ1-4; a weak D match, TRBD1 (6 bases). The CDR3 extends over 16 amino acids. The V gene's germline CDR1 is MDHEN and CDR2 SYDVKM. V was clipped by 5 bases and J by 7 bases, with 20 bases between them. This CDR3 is CASSHPHRGAGEKLFF. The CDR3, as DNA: TGTGCCAGCAGTCACCCGCATCGGGGGGCTGGTGAAAAACTGTTTTTT.

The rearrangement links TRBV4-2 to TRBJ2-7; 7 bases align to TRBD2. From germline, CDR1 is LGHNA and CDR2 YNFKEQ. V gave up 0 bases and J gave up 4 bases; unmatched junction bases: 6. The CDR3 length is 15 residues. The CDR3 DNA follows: TGTGCCAGCAGCCAAGAGCCTAGCGGATTATACGAGCAGTACTTC. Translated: CASSQEPSGLYEQYF.

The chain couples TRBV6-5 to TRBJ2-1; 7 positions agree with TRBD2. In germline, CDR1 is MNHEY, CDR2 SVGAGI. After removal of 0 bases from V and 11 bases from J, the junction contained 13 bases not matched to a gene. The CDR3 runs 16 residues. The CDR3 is CASSYSAGETMRQQFF. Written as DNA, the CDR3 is TGTGCCAGCAGTTACTCTGCGGGAGAAACAATGAGGCAGCAGTTCTTC.

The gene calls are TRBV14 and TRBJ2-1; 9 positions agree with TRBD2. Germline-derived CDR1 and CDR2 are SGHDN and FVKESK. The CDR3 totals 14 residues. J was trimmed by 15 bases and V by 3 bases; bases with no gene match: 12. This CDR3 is CASSQSRDSGGRFF. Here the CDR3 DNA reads TGTGCCAGCAGCCAGTCCCGTGACAGCGGGGGGAGGTTCTTC.

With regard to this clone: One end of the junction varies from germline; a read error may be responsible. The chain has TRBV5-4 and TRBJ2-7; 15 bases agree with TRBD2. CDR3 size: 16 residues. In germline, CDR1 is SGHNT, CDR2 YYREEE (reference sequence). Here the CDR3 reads CASSLGLAGGAYEQYF. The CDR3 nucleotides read TGTGCCAGCAGTTTGGGACTAGCGGGAGGTGCCTACGAGCAGTACTTC. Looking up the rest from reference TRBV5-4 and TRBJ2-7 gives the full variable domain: ETGVTQSPTHLIKTRGQQVTLRCSSQSGHNTVSWYQQALGQGPQFIFQYYREEENGRGNFPPRFSGLQFPNYSSELNVNALELDDSALYLCASSLGLAGGAYEQYFGPGTRLTVT.

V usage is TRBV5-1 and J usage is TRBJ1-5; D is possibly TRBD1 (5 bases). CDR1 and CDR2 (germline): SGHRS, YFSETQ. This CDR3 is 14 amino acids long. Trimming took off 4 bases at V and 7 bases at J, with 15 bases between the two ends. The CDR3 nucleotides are TGCGCCAGCAGCACGGGGGGGAGCGAACAGCCCCAGCATTTT. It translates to CASSTGGSEQPQHF.

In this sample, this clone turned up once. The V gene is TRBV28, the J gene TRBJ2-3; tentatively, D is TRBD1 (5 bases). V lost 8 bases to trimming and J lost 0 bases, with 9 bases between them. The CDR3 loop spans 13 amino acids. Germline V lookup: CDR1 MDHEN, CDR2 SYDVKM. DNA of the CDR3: TGTGCCAGCCGGAAGGGGAGCACAGATACGCAGTATTTT. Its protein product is CASRKGSTDTQYF.

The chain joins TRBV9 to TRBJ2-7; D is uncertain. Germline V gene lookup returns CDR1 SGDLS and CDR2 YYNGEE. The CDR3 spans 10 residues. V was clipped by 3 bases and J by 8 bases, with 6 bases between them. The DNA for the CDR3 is TGTGCCAGCAGCGGAGACAAGCAGTACTTC. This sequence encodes CASSGDKQYF.

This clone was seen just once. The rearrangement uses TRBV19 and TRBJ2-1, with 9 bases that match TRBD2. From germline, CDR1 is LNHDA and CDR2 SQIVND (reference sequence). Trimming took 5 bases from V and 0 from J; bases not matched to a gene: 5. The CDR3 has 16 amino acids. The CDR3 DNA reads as TGTGCCAGTAGTCCCCTAGCGGGGATCTCCTACAATGAGCAGTTCTTC. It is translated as CASSPLAGISYNEQFF.

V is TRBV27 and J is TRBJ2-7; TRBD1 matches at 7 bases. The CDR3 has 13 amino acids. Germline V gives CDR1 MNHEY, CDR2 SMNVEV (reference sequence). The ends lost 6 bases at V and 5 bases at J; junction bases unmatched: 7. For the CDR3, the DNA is TGTGCCAGCAGGGAGACAGGGCGGGACGAGCAGTACTTC. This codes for CASRETGRDEQYF.

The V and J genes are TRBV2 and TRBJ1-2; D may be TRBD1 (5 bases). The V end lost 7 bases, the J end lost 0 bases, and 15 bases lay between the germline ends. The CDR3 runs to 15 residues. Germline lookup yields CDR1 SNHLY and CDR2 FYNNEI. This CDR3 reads CASKFQTDPNYGYTF. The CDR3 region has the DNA TGTGCCAGCAAGTTTCAGACAGACCCTAACTATGGCTACACCTTC. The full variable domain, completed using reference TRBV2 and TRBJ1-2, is EPEVTQTPSHQVTQMGQEVILRCVPISNHLYFYWYRQILGQKVEFLVSFYNNEISEKSEIFDDQFSVERPDGSNFTLKIRSTKLEDSAMYFCASKFQTDPNYGYTFGSGTRLTVV.

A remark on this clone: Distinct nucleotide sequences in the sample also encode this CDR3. CDR3 sequence: CASSFTGGSGNQPQHF. The CDR3 DNA reads TGTGCCAGTAGTTTTACAGGGGGCAGCGGTAATCAGCCCCAGCATTTT. The gene calls are TRBV19 and TRBJ1-5; 9 bases line up with TRBD1. CDR3 size: 16 residues. V dropped 5 bases and J dropped 4; count of bases not matched to a gene: 9. Per the germline V gene, CDR1 is LNHDA and CDR2 is SQIVND (reference sequence).

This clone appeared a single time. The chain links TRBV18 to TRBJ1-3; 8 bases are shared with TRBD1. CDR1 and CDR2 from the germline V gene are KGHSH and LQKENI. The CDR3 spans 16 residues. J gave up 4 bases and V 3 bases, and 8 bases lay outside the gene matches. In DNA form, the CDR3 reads TGTGCCAGCTCACCGGGACAGGTGGTCGGAGGAAACACCATATATTTT. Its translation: CASSPGQVVGGNTIYF.

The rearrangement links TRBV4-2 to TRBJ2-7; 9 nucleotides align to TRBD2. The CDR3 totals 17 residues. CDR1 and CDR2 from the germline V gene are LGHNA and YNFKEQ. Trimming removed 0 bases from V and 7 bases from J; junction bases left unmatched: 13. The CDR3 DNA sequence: TGTGCCAGCAGCCAAGATTTATTGCGCGGGAGGGCCGATGAGCAGTACTTC. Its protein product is CASSQDLLRGRADEQYF.

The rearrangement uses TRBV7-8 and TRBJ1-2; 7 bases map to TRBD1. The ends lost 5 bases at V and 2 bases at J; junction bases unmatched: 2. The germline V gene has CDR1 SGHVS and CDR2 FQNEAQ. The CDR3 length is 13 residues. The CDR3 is CASSQQGNYGYTF. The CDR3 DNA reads TGTGCCAGCAGCCAACAGGGGAACTATGGCTACACCTTC.

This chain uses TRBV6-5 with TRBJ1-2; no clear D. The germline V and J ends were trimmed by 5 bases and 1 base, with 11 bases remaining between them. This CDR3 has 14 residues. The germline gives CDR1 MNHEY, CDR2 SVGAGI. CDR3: CASSRTGFNYGYTF. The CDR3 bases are TGTGCCAGCAGTCGGACGGGATTTAACTATGGCTACACCTTC.

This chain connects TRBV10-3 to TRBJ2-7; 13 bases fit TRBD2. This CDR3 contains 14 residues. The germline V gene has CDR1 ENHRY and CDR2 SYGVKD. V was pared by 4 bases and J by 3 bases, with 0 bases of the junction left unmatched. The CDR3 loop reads CAISGLAGGYEQYF. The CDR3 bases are TGTGCCATCAGTGGACTAGCGGGGGGCTACGAGCAGTACTTC.

The DNA for the CDR3 is TGTGCCAGCAGCGTAGGAATAGTAGATAAGGAGACCCAGTACTTC. This sequence encodes CASSVGIVDKETQYF. The V call is TRBV9, the J call TRBJ2-5; D gene ambiguous. Germline lookup yields CDR1 SGDLS and CDR2 YYNGEE. This CDR3 is built from 15 residues. The V and J ends lost 0 bases and 5 bases respectively, with 14 bases between them.

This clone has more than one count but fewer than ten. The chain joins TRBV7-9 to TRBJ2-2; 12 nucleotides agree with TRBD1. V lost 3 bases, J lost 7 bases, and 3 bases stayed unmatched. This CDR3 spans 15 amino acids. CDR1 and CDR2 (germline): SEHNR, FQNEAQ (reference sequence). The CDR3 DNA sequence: TGTGCCAGCAGCTTTGGGACAGGGGGCTTCGGGGAGCTGTTTTTT. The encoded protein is CASSFGTGGFGELFF.

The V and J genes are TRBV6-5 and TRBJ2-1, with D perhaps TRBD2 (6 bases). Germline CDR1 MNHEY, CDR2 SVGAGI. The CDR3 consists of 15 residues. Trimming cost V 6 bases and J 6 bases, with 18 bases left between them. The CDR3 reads CASRLPGLRANEQFF. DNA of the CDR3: TGTGCCAGCAGACTACCGGGACTTCGAGCCAATGAGCAGTTCTTC.

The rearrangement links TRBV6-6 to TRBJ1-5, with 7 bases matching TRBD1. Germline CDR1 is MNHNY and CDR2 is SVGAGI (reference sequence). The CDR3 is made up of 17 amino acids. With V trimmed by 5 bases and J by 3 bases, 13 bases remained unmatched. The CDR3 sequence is CASSPRQGLGANQPQHF. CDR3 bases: TGTGCCAGCAGTCCTCGACAGGGATTAGGCGCCAATCAGCCCCAGCATTTT.

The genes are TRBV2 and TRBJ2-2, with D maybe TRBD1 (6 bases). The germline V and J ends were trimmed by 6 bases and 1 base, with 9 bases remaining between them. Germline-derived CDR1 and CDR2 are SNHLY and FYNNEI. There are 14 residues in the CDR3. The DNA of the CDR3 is TGTGCCAGCAGCAAGGACAGGAACACCGGGGAGCTGTTTTTT. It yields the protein CASSKDRNTGELFF.